The clone carrying this T cell receptor beta chain came up a few times. Its antigen is as yet unknown. TCRdb independently ran MiXCR on the reads; one entry per CDR3 protein. There are roughly 87,000 distinct CDR3 sequences in the sample; around 28% occur only once, and approximately 75% lies in the top ten. The data derive from a study of T cell repertoires in cytomegalovirus infection. V shed 6 bases, J shed 4 bases, and the junction held 10 bases outside the gene matches. The CDR3 has 17 residues. Per the germline V gene, CDR1 is MNHEY and CDR2 is SVGAGI. The sequence was obtained from a human donor in good health (CMV status not recorded). Some clones in this sample may be carry-over from other donors' samples. Source: CD8+ T cells from cultured PBMCs, taken from culture after CMV antigen stimulation. The V and J genes are TRBV6-5 and TRBJ2-1, with 12 bases aligning to TRBD2. The DNA of the CDR3 is TGTGCCAGCAGCCCAACTAGCGGGGGGCCCCCGTACAATGAGCAGTTCTTC. Protein product: CASSPTSGGPPYNEQFF.